Reported below is one TCR beta chain. Germline CDR1 is SGHTA and CDR2 is FQGNSA. The CDR3 has 13 residues. The ends were cut back, 5 bases at V and 2 bases at J, with 10 bases in the middle. The data originate from a study of early T cells in non-severe SARS-CoV-2 infection. The protocol attached unique molecular identifiers to individual cDNA molecules. One entry per CDR3 protein, called by TCRdb with MiXCR from the 5' RACE reads. This table holds around 60,000 distinct CDR3 sequences, 15% to 20% found once. The genes are TRBV7-2 and TRBJ2-7, with unresolved D. The starting material was whole blood, obtained at baseline. The TCR comes from an adult who was a healthcare worker with PCR-confirmed SARS-CoV-2 infection or an uninfected control (not recorded which). The CDR3 coding sequence is TGTGCCAGCAGCCCGTCACAGACCTACGAGCAGTACTTC. Translation gives CASSPSQTYEQYF.